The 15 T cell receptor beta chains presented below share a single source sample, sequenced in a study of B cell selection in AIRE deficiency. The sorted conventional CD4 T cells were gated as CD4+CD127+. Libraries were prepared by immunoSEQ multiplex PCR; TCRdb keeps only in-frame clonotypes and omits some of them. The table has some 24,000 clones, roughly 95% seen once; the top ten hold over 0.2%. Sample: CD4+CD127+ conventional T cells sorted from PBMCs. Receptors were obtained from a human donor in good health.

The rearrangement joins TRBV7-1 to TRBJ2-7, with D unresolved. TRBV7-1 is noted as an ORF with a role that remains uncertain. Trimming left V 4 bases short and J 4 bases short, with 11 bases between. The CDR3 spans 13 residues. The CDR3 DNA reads TGTGCCAGCAGCTTAGCCGTGGGGTACGAGCAGTACTTC. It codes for CASSLAVGYEQYF.

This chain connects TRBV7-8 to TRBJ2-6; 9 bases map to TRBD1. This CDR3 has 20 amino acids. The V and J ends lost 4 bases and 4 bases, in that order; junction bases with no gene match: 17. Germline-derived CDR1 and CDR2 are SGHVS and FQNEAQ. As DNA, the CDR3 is TGTGCCAGCAGCTCACACAGGGGGCGCGGGGTTCGGTCGGGGGCCAACGTCCTGACTTTC. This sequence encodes CASSSHRGRGVRSGANVLTF.

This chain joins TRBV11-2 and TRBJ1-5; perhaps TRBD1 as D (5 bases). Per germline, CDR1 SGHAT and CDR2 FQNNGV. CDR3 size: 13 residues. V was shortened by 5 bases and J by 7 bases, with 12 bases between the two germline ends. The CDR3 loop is CASSVSEGQPQHF. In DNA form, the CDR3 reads TGTGCCAGCAGCGTCTCGGAGGGGCAGCCCCAGCATTTT.

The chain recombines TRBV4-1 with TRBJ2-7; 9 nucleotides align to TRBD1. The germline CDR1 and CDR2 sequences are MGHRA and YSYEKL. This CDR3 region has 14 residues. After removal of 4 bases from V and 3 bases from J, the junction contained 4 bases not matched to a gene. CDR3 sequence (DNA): TGCGCCAGCAGCCTAGGGACAGGGAACTACGAGCAGTACTTC. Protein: CASSLGTGNYEQYF.

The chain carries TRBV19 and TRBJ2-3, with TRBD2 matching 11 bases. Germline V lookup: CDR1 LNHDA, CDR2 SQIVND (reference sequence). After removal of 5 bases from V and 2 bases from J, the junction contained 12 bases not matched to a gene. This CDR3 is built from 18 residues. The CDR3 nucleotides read TGTGCCAGTAGTCGACGGACCGTAGCGGGAGGGCCCACAGATACGCAGTATTTT. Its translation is CASSRRTVAGGPTDTQYF. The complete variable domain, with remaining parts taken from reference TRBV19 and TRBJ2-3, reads DGGITQSPKYLFRKEGQNVTLSCEQNLNHDAMYWYRQDPGQGLRLIYYSQIVNDFQKGDIAEGYSVSREKKESFPLTVTSAQKNPTAFYLCASSRRTVAGGPTDTQYFGPGTRLTVL.

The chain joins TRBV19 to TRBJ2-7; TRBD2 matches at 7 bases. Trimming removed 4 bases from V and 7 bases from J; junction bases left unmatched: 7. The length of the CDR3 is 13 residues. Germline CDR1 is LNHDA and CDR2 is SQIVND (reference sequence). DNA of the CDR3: TGTGCCAGTAGTACCCGACTAGCCGGGGAGCAGTACTTC. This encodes CASSTRLAGEQYF.

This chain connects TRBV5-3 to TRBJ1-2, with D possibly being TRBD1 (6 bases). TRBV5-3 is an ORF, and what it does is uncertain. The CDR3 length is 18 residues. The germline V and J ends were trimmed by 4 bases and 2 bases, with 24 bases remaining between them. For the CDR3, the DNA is TGTGCCAGAAGCGGAATTATAACCAAGGACAGACGGAACTATGGCTACACCTTC. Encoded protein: CARSGIITKDRRNYGYTF.

CDR3 sequence (DNA): TGCGCCAGCAGATATAGGCATTCCGACAATGAGCAGTTCTTC. Amino acid sequence: CASRYRHSDNEQFF. The J gene is TRBJ2-1, the V gene TRBV5-1; D gene unclear. The CDR3 contains 14 residues. Per the germline V gene, CDR1 is SGHRS and CDR2 is YFSETQ. Trimming left V 5 bases short and J 5 bases short, with 14 bases between. Full variable domain (outside the CDR3, taken from reference TRBV5-1 and TRBJ2-1): KAGVTQTPRYLIKTRGQQVTLSCSPISGHRSVSWYQQTPGQGLQFLFEYFSETQRNKGNFPGRFSGRQFSNSRSEMNVSTLELGDSALYLCASRYRHSDNEQFFGPGTRLTVL.

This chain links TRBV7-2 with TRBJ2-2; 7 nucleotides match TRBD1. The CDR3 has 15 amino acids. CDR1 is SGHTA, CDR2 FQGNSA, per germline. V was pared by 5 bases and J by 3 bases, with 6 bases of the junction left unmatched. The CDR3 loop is CASSPRQGYTGELFF. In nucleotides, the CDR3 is TGTGCCAGCAGCCCCCGACAGGGCTACACCGGGGAGCTGTTTTTT. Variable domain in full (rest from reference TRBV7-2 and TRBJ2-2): GAGVSQSPSNKVTEKGKDVELRCDPISGHTALYWYRQSLGQGLEFLIYFQGNSAPDKSGLPSDRFSAERTGGSVSTLTIQRTQQEDSAVYLCASSPRQGYTGELFFGEGSRLTVL.

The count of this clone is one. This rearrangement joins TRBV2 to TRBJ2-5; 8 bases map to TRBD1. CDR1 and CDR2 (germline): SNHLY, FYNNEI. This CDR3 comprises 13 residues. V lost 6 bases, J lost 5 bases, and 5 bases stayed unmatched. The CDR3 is CASSNDRGETQYF. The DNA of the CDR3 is TGTGCCAGCAGCAATGACAGGGGCGAGACCCAGTACTTC.

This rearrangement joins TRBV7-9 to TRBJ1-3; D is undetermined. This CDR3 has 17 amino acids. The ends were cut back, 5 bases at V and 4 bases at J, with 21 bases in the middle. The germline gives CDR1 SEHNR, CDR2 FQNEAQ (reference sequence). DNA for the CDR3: TGTGCCAGCAGCCCACCGAACCGAATGGCCTCGGGAAACACCATATATTTT. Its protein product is CASSPPNRMASGNTIYF.

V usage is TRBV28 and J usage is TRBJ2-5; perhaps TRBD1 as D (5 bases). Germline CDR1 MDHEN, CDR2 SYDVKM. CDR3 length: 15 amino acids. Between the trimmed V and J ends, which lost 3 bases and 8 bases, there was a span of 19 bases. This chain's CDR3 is CASSFQGGVVGTQYF. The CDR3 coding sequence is TGTGCCAGCAGTTTCCAGGGTGGTGTCGTAGGTACCCAGTACTTC.

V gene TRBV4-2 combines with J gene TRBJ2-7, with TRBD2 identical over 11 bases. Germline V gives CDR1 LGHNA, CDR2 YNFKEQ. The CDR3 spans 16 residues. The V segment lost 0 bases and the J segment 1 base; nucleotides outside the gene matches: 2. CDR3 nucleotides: TGTGCCAGCAGCCAAGATGTAGCGGGGGGGTCCTACGAGCAGTACTTC. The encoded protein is CASSQDVAGGSYEQYF.

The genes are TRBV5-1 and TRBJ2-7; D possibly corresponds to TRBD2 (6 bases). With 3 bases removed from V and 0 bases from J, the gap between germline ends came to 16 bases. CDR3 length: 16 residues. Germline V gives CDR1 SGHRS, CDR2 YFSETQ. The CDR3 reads CASSYGLLDSSYEQYF. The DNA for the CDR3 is TGCGCCAGCAGCTACGGACTACTCGATAGCTCCTACGAGCAGTACTTC. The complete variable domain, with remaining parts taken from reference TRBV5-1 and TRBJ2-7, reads KAGVTQTPRYLIKTRGQQVTLSCSPISGHRSVSWYQQTPGQGLQFLFEYFSETQRNKGNFPGRFSGRQFSNSRSEMNVSTLELGDSALYLCASSYGLLDSSYEQYFGPGTRLTVT.

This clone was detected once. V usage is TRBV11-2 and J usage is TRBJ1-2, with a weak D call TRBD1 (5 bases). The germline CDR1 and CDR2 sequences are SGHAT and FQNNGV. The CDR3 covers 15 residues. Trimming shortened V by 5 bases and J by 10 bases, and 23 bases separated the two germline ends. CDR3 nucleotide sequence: TGTGCCAGCAGCATCCGGGACGGGATCCTTATAGACTACACCTTC. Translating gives CASSIRDGILIDYTF.